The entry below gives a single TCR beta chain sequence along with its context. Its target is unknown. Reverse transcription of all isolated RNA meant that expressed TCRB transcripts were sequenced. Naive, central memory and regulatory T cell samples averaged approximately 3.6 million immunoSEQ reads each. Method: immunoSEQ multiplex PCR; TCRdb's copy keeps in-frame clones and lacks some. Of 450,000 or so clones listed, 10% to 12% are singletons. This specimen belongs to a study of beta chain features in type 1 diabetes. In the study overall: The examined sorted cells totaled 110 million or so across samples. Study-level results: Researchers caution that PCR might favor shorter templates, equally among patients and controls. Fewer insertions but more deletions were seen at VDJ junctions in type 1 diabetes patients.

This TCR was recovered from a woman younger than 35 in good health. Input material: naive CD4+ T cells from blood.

The DNA for the CDR3 is TGCGCCAGCAGCCAAGTACATCTAGTAGGAATAACCTACGAGCAGTACTTC. It codes for CASSQVHLVGITYEQYF. This chain connects TRBV4-1 to TRBJ2-7; no definite D call. This CDR3 has 17 residues. Germline CDR1 reads MGHRA; CDR2 reads YSYEKL. Trimming pared 1 base from V and 2 bases from J, leaving 18 bases between.